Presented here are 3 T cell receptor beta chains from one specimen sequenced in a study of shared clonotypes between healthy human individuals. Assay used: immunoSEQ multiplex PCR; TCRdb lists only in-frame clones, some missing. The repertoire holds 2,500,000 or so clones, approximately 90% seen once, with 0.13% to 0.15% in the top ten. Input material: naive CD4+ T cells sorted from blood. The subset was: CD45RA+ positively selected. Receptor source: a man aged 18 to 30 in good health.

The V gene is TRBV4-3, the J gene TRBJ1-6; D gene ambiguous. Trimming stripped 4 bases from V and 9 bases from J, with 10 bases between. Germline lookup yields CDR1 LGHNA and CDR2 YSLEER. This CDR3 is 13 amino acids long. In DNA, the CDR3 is TGCGCCAGCAGCCGCGGGTTGGTTTCACCCCTCCACTTT. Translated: CASSRGLVSPLHF.

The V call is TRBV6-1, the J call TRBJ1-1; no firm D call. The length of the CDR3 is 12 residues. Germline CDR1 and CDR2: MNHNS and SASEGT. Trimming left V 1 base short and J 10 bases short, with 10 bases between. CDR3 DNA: TGTGCCAGCAGTGAAGGAGGTTGGGGAGCTTTCTTT. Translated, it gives CASSEGGWGAFF.

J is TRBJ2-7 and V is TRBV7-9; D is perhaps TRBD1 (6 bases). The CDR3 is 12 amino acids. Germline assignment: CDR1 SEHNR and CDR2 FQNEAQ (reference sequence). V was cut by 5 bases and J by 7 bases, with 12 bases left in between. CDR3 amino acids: CASSLTGREQYF. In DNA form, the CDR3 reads TGTGCCAGCAGCCTAACAGGGAGAGAGCAGTACTTC. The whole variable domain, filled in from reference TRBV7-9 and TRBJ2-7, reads DTGVSQNPRHKITKRGQNVTFRCDPISEHNRLYWYRQTLGQGPEFLTYFQNEAQLEKSRLLSDRFSAERPKGSFSTLEIQRTEQGDSAMYLCASSLTGREQYFGPGTRLTVT.